These 13 T cell receptor beta chains came from one sample sequenced in a study of pediatric ulcerative colitis (dated by TCRdb to between 2018 and 2021). During colonoscopy, one to two pinch biopsies were obtained from the rectum for research. Library creation used the immunoSEQ multiplex PCR assay. Drawn from immuneACCESS, this table holds only the in-frame rearrangements with V and J called that TCRdb kept. Clones are partly lost; checked studies trace under half to an unresolved V gene and leave the rest unexplained. The sample includes around 36,000 clones, with roughly 81% observed a single time. Over 0.95% of the sample is in the top ten clones. Sequencing used gut tissue. These receptors originate from a boy aged 10-17 years with mild ulcerative colitis.

This rearrangement joins TRBV6-6 to TRBJ1-1; no clear D. The germline CDR1 and CDR2 sequences are MNHNY and SVGAGI (reference sequence). The CDR3 length is 14 residues. Deletions cut 0 bases from V and 5 bases from J, with 10 bases between. This CDR3 is CASSYSWGGTEAFF. CDR3 DNA: TGTGCCAGCAGTTACTCGTGGGGAGGAACTGAAGCTTTCTTT.

The V call is TRBV5-8, the J call TRBJ1-5; 10 bases agree with TRBD1. Germline V CDR1 and CDR2: SGHTS, YDEGEE. CDR3 size: 17 residues. V shed 4 bases and J 6 bases; nucleotides not matched to a gene: 13. The CDR3 DNA reads as TGTGCCAGCAGCCACTCGACCGGGACAGGGGTAGGTCAGCCCCAGCATTTT. It translates to CASSHSTGTGVGQPQHF.

The CDR3 loop is CASSPDRSDNEQFF. CDR3 bases: TGTGCCAGCTCACCGGACAGGAGCGACAATGAGCAGTTCTTC. The V gene is TRBV18, the J gene TRBJ2-1; 7 positions match TRBD1. Germline CDR1 reads KGHSH; CDR2 reads LQKENI. The CDR3 covers 14 residues. J was trimmed by 5 bases and V by 3 bases; bases with no gene match: 4.

The chain has TRBV19 and TRBJ1-2; the match to TRBD1 covers 9 bases. The V gene's germline CDR1 is LNHDA and CDR2 SQIVND (reference sequence). This CDR3 region has 13 residues. V was pared by 3 bases and J by 4 bases, with 0 bases of the junction left unmatched. This CDR3 reads CASSMGQGYGYTF. CDR3 sequence (DNA): TGTGCCAGTAGTATGGGACAGGGCTATGGCTACACCTTC.

This chain connects TRBV27 to TRBJ1-6; possibly TRBD1 for D (6 bases). The germline V gene has CDR1 MNHEY and CDR2 SMNVEV (reference sequence). The length of the CDR3 is 16 residues. Trimming took off 6 bases at V and 6 bases at J, with 18 bases between the two ends. The CDR3: CASSPVWGLGNSPLHF. CDR3 DNA sequence: TGTGCCAGCAGCCCTGTGTGGGGGCTAGGTAATTCACCCCTCCACTTT.

The chain couples TRBV5-8 to TRBJ2-5; maybe TRBD2 (5 bases). Germline V gene sequence: CDR1 SGHTS, CDR2 YDEGEE. The CDR3 is 16 amino acids. The germline V and J ends were trimmed by 4 bases and 5 bases, with 21 bases remaining between them. CDR3 bases: TGTGCCAGCAGCCCGCTGACCCCGGGATCCCGGGAGACCCAGTACTTC. Residues: CASSPLTPGSRETQYF.

The chain's CDR3 is CASGLVLGPSYNEQFF. The CDR3 DNA follows: TGTGCTAGTGGTTTGGTACTGGGTCCGAGTTACAATGAGCAGTTCTTC. The rearrangement joins TRBV12-5 to TRBJ2-1; D is undetermined. The CDR3 covers 16 residues. The V gene lost 0 bases and the J gene lost 4 bases, with 13 bases spanning the gap. Germline V lookup: CDR1 LGHNT, CDR2 FRNRAP.

The CDR3 coding sequence is TGCGCCAGCAGCACAGGACAGAGGAATGAGCAGTTCTTC. The encoded protein is CASSTGQRNEQFF. J is TRBJ2-1 and V is TRBV5-1, with D possibly matching TRBD1 (6 bases). Germline assignment: CDR1 SGHRS and CDR2 YFSETQ. There are 13 residues in the CDR3. V was shortened by 4 bases and J by 7 bases, with 12 bases between the two germline ends.

The chain is built from TRBV7-6 and TRBJ2-7; 9 bases fit TRBD1. CDR1 and CDR2 (germline): SGHVS, FNYEAQ. The CDR3 runs 14 residues. V trimming: 3 bases; J trimming: 5 bases; junction bases outside the gene matches: 5. This CDR3 is CASSFSGQGNEQYF. Here the CDR3 DNA reads TGTGCCAGCAGCTTCTCGGGACAGGGAAACGAGCAGTACTTC.

The chain recombines TRBV5-5 with TRBJ1-1; D is possibly TRBD1 (5 bases). Germline V lookup: CDR1 SGHKS, CDR2 YYEKEE (reference sequence). There are 16 residues in the CDR3. V was shortened by 0 bases and J by 0 bases, with 12 bases between the two germline ends. The DNA for the CDR3 is TGTGCCAGCAGCTTGGGGACACCGATAATGAACACTGAAGCTTTCTTT. This gives the protein CASSLGTPIMNTEAFF.

This clone was seen a few times. Mismatch with germline at one junction end may stem from a read error. This chain joins TRBV6-1 and TRBJ1-5; D may be TRBD1 (5 bases). The germline V gene encodes CDR1 MNHNS and CDR2 SASEGT. The CDR3 consists of 14 residues. The DNA for the CDR3 is TGTGCCAGTAAGCACAGGAATAGCAATCAGCCTCAGCATTTT. Translating gives CASKHRNSNQPQHF.

The rearrangement links TRBV5-1 to TRBJ2-7; 7 bases are shared with TRBD1. The CDR3 loop spans 14 amino acids. V lost 3 bases, J lost 2 bases, and 5 bases stayed unmatched. Germline CDR1 SGHRS, CDR2 YFSETQ. The CDR3 is CASSSGQGAYEQYF. CDR3 bases: TGCGCCAGCAGCTCGGGCCAGGGGGCCTACGAGCAGTACTTC. The full variable domain, with the rest looked up from reference TRBV5-1 and TRBJ2-7, is KAGVTQTPRYLIKTRGQQVTLSCSPISGHRSVSWYQQTPGQGLQFLFEYFSETQRNKGNFPGRFSGRQFSNSRSEMNVSTLELGDSALYLCASSSGQGAYEQYFGPGTRLTVT.

This clone was observed once. The gene calls are TRBV5-4 and TRBJ2-1, with D perhaps TRBD2 (5 bases). V dropped 3 bases and J dropped 6 bases, with 10 bases sitting between them. This CDR3 is 13 amino acids long. The germline V gene encodes CDR1 SGHNT and CDR2 YYREEE (reference sequence). Written as DNA, the CDR3 is TGTGCCAGCAGCTCCACTGAGGGCAATGAGCAGTTCTTC. This gives the protein CASSSTEGNEQFF.